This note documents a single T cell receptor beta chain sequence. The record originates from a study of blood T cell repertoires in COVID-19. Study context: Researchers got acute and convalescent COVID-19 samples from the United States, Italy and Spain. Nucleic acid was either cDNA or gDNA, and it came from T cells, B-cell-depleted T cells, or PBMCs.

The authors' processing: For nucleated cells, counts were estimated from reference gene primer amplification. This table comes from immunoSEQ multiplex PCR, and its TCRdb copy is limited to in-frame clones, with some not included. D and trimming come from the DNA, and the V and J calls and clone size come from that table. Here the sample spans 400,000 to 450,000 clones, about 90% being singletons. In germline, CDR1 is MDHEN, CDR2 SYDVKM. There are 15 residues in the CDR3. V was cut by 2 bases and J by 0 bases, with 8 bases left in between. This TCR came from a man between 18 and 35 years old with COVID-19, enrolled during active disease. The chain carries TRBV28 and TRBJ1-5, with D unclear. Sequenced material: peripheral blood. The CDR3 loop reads CASSLQIYSNQPQHF. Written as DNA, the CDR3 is TGTGCCAGCAGTTTACAGATTTATAGCAATCAGCCCCAGCATTTT.